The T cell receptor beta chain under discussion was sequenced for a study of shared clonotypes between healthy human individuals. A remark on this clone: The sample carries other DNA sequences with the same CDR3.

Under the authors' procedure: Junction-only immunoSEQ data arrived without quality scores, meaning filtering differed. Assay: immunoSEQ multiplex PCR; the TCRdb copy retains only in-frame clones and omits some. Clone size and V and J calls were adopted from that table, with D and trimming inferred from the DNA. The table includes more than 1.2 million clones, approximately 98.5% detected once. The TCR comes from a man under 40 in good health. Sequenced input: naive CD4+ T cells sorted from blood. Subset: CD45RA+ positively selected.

The CDR3 DNA follows: TGCGCCAGCAGCCAAGTAGGTACAGATACGCAGTATTTT. Translation: CASSQVGTDTQYF. This chain connects TRBV4-3 to TRBJ2-3, with D uncertain. V lost 1 base and J 3 bases, leaving 5 bases between the germline ends. CDR3 length equals 13 residues. CDR1 and CDR2 (germline): LGHNA, YSLEER.